One and the same sample provided the 18 T cell receptor beta chains below, sequenced in a study of T cells after yellow fever vaccination. TCRdb processed the 5' RACE reads anew with MiXCR; each CDR3 protein has one entry. Among about 320,000 distinct CDR3 sequences listed, around 4.3% were seen once. The input for sequencing was PBMCs, taken 15 days after the yellow fever booster vaccination. Receptors were obtained from a man younger than 30 who received the YFV17D yellow fever vaccine.

This clonotype was seen a few times. The chain recombines TRBV15 with TRBJ2-2; no definite D call. CDR1 is LNHNV and CDR2 is YYDKDF in the germline V gene (reference sequence). V gave up 2 bases and J gave up 3 bases, with 1 base separating them. This CDR3 is 12 amino acids long. CDR3 DNA: TGTGCCACCAGCAGATACACCGGGGAGCTGTTTTTT. Protein product: CATSRYTGELFF.

In this sample, this clonotype turned up a few times. Here the CDR3 DNA reads TGTGCCAGCAGCGTATGGGGGAACGATGAAGCTTTCTTT. This encodes CASSVWGNDEAFF. This chain connects TRBV9 to TRBJ1-1, with D maybe TRBD1 (5 bases). The length of the CDR3 is 13 residues. V was trimmed by 1 base and J by 7 bases, leaving 11 bases between them. CDR1 and CDR2 (germline): SGDLS, YYNGEE.

In this sample, this clonotype turned up many times. The rearrangement uses TRBV27 and TRBJ1-4; TRBD1 aligns across 9 bases. V was clipped by 6 bases and J by 1 base; unmatched bases: 0. The length of the CDR3 is 14 residues. Germline V gene sequence: CDR1 MNHEY, CDR2 SMNVEV (reference sequence). DNA for the CDR3: TGTGCCAGCAGGGGACAGGGAACTAATGAAAAACTGTTTTTT. Translation: CASRGQGTNEKLFF.

V usage is TRBV10-3 and J usage is TRBJ1-2; D ambiguous. Trimming removed 8 bases at V and 5 bases at J, with 9 bases between. Germline-derived CDR1 and CDR2 are ENHRY and SYGVKD. This CDR3 is 11 amino acids long. CDR3 sequence reads: CAIGSGYGYTF. DNA for the CDR3: TGTGCCATCGGGAGTGGATATGGCTACACCTTC.

V gene TRBV10-2 combines with J gene TRBJ2-4, with 10 bases that match TRBD2. Germline V gives CDR1 WSHSY, CDR2 SAAADI. The J segment lost 6 bases and the V segment lost 7 bases, leaving 6 bases of the junction unmatched. This CDR3 has 14 residues. CDR3 sequence reads: CASTAGGPGNIQYF. The CDR3 nucleotides read TGCGCCAGCACAGCGGGGGGGCCTGGAAACATTCAGTACTTC.

This clonotype came up a few times. The chain recombines TRBV29-1 with TRBJ2-7, with TRBD2 as a possible D gene (6 bases). Trimming shortened V by 0 bases and J by 2 bases, and 11 bases separated the two germline ends. The CDR3 has 14 residues. Germline V gene lookup returns CDR1 SQVTM and CDR2 ANQGSEA. CDR3 coding DNA: TGCAGCGTTGAAGAGCCGGCGGGAACCTACGAGCAGTACTTC. It codes for CSVEEPAGTYEQYF.

This clonotype was seen repeatedly, ten times or more. This chain links TRBV7-9 with TRBJ2-7; 9 nucleotides line up with TRBD1. The V gene's germline CDR1 is SEHNR and CDR2 FQNEAQ (reference sequence). This CDR3 is built from 15 residues. V was pared by 4 bases and J by 8 bases, with 12 bases of the junction left unmatched. CDR3 coding DNA: TGTGCCAGCAGCTCGACAGGGGGTCGGGGGGATAAGCAGTACGTC. As protein: CASSSTGGRGDKQYV.

This clonotype has only a few counts. The chain uses TRBV12-3 or TRBV12-4 and TRBJ1-5; 8 bases line up with TRBD1. This CDR3 contains 16 residues. The V gene end was trimmed by 4 bases and the J gene end by 0 bases; junction bases not matched to a gene: 5. In nucleotides, the CDR3 is TGTGCCAGCAGTTCTAATCAGGGGGCTAGCAATCAGCCCCAGCATTTT. Its translation is CASSSNQGASNQPQHF.

This clonotype was recorded a few times. This sequence joins TRBV4-3 and TRBJ2-1; D not certain. CDR3 length equals 12 residues. Germline V gene sequence: CDR1 LGHNA, CDR2 YSLEER. Trimming left V 3 bases short and J 7 bases short, with 7 bases between. CDR3 amino acids: CASSHLGNEQFF. The CDR3 DNA reads as TGCGCCAGCAGCCACTTAGGGAATGAGCAGTTCTTC.

This clonotype showed up just a few times. The chain links TRBV6-2 or TRBV6-3 to TRBJ2-7; the D is unclear. CDR1 is MNHEY and CDR2 is SVGEGT in the germline V gene. Trimming left V 5 bases short and J 4 bases short, with 15 bases between. This CDR3 is built from 14 residues. The CDR3 DNA follows: TGTGCCAGCAGTACTGTTACGCAGCTTTACGAGCAGTACTTC. It encodes CASSTVTQLYEQYF.

This clonotype has a count of ten or more. The chain recombines TRBV7-2 with TRBJ1-4; 10 positions match TRBD1. V shed 5 bases and J 4 bases; nucleotides not matched to a gene: 1. The CDR3 spans 14 residues. In germline, CDR1 is SGHTA, CDR2 FQGNSA. The CDR3 DNA is TGTGCCAGCAGCAGGGACAGGGGTAATGAAAAACTGTTTTTT. As protein: CASSRDRGNEKLFF.

V usage is TRBV3-1 and J usage is TRBJ2-5; 8 nucleotides match TRBD2. The CDR3 covers 16 residues. With 0 bases clipped from V and 4 bases from J, the junction kept 7 bases outside the gene matches. Looked up from germline, CDR1 is LGHDT and CDR2 is YNNKEL (reference sequence). The DNA of the CDR3 is TGTGCCAGCAGCCAAGAGAGGATCGGGGGGGCAGAGACCCAGTACTTC. The encoded protein is CASSQERIGGAETQYF.

This clonotype was seen more than once but under ten times. In nucleotides, the CDR3 is TGCAGTGCTGCCGTTTTTGAGGGTCAGGGATACAATGAGCAGTTCTTC. Its translation: CSAAVFEGQGYNEQFF. This chain links TRBV20-1 with TRBJ2-1; D may match TRBD1 or TRBD2 (5 bases each). The CDR3 covers 16 residues. Germline assignment: CDR1 DFQATT and CDR2 SNEGSKA (reference sequence). Trimming pared 5 bases from V and 4 bases from J, leaving 21 bases between.

The J gene is TRBJ2-7, the V gene TRBV20-1, with 13 bases that match TRBD2. Germline CDR1 reads DFQATT; CDR2 reads SNEGSKA (reference sequence). There are 16 residues in the CDR3. The V gene end was trimmed by 5 bases and the J gene end by 4 bases; junction bases not matched to a gene: 11. The CDR3 nucleotides are TGCAGTGCTCCTCGGACTAGCGGGGGTGATGGGTACGAGCAGTACTTC. Encoded protein: CSAPRTSGGDGYEQYF.

The V call is TRBV11-2, the J call TRBJ2-3, with 8 bases lining up with TRBD2. Trimming at V came to 3 bases and at J to 2 bases, leaving 10 bases not matched to a gene. This CDR3 has 17 residues. Germline V gene lookup returns CDR1 SGHAT and CDR2 FQNNGV. CDR3 loop: CASSFGGGRLYTDTQYF. DNA for the CDR3: TGTGCCAGCAGCTTTGGCGGGGGGCGACTATACACAGATACGCAGTATTTT.

Only a few counts were recorded for this clonotype. The rearrangement uses TRBV24-1 and TRBJ2-1; the D gene is possibly TRBD2 (6 bases). Germline V gene sequence: CDR1 KGHDR, CDR2 SFDVKD. This CDR3 region has 12 residues. The V end was cut by 9 bases, the J end by 7 bases, with 12 bases between. The DNA for the CDR3 is TGTGCCACCGCGGGGAATCGGAATGAGCAGTTCTTC. Translated: CATAGNRNEQFF.

There are many counts of this clonotype. This sequence joins TRBV5-1 and TRBJ2-1; TRBD1 aligns across 10 bases. Germline CDR1 reads SGHRS; CDR2 reads YFSETQ. The V gene end was trimmed by 0 bases and the J gene end by 6 bases; junction bases not matched to a gene: 3. The CDR3 totals 15 residues. In nucleotides, the CDR3 is TGCGCCAGCAGCTTGGGGGGACAGGGGTTCAATGAGCAGTTCTTC. As protein: CASSLGGQGFNEQFF.

About this clonotype: Being one base from a much bigger clone, this may be a read error. CDR3 sequence: CASSLGFYEQYV. CDR3 DNA: TGTGCCAGCAGTTTAGGGTTCTACGAGCAGTACGTC. This chain links TRBV12-3 or TRBV12-4 with TRBJ2-7; D unclear. V was cut by 1 base and J by 3 bases, with 4 bases left in between. This CDR3 has 12 residues.